The 19 T cell receptor beta chains given below trace back to one sample, sequenced in a study of CD4 T cells in relation to SARS-CoV-2 and coronaviruses. Before the COVID-19 pandemic, during about 2011-2019, CD4+ T cells were taken from unexposed donors. The cells were cultured for approximately 10 days before CD4+ T cells were isolated. The antigens these receptors bind are not known. The method was immunoSEQ multiplex PCR; TCRdb's version includes in-frame clones alone and lacks a portion of them. The table shows under 25,000 clones, with roughly 80% occurring only once. Sequenced sample: CD4+ T cells from PBMCs, cultured in vitro. The receptors were sampled from a human donor in good health.

The rearrangement uses TRBV5-6 and TRBJ1-6; D is possibly TRBD1 (5 bases). The CDR3 length is 15 residues. Germline V gene sequence: CDR1 SGHDT, CDR2 YYEEEE. V was clipped by 0 bases and J by 10 bases, with 14 bases between them. CDR3 sequence (DNA): TGTGCCAGCAGCTTGGTCTCAGGGAGCGGATCACCCCTCCACTTT. Its translation is CASSLVSGSGSPLHF. Using reference TRBV5-6 and TRBJ1-6 for the parts outside the CDR3, the full variable domain is DAGVTQSPTHLIKTRGQQVTLRCSPKSGHDTVSWYQQALGQGPQFIFQYYEEEERQRGNFPDRFSGHQFPNYSSELNVNALLLGDSALYLCASSLVSGSGSPLHFGNGTRLTVT.

The chain links TRBV12-3 or TRBV12-4 to TRBJ1-5; weak D call: TRBD1 (6 bases). The CDR3 is 13 amino acids. V shed 3 bases and J shed 3 bases, with 6 bases lying between them. Here the CDR3 DNA reads TGTGCCAGCAGTTTGGGACACAATCAGCCCCAGCATTTT. Translating it yields CASSLGHNQPQHF.

V gene TRBV6-5 combines with J gene TRBJ2-1; 10 bases are a match to TRBD1. Trimming removed 11 bases from V and 7 bases from J; junction bases left unmatched: 11. Germline V lookup: CDR1 MNHEY, CDR2 SVGAGI. This CDR3 comprises 14 residues. The CDR3 loop is CASQGQGSGNEQFF. The CDR3 region has the DNA TGTGCCTCCCAGGGACAGGGGAGCGGGAATGAGCAGTTCTTC.

This chain connects TRBV6-1 to TRBJ2-7, with a tentative D call TRBD2 (5 bases). V lost 0 bases, J lost 0 bases, and 12 bases lay in between. This CDR3 has 16 residues. Germline V gene data show CDR1 as MNHNS and CDR2 as SASEGT. The CDR3 sequence: CASSEAGMAGSYEQYF. The CDR3 DNA sequence: TGTGCCAGCAGTGAAGCGGGGATGGCGGGCTCCTACGAGCAGTACTTC.

V and J are TRBV5-4 and TRBJ2-3, with D perhaps TRBD2 (5 bases). The CDR3 has 14 amino acids. V was cut by 1 base and J by 3 bases, with 9 bases left in between. Germline CDR1 SGHNT, CDR2 YYREEE (reference sequence). Written as DNA, the CDR3 is TGTGCCAGCAGCTTGTCGGGAAGAACAGATACGCAGTATTTT. Protein: CASSLSGRTDTQYF.

This clone was seen only a few times. The chain uses TRBV6-2 or TRBV6-3 and TRBJ2-3, with D unresolved. In germline, CDR1 is MNHEY, CDR2 SVGEGT. V was trimmed by 5 bases and J by 0 bases, leaving 9 bases between them. CDR3 length equals 14 residues. CDR3 DNA sequence: TGTGCCAGCAGTAAACCACTGAGCACAGATACGCAGTATTTT. This encodes CASSKPLSTDTQYF.

This chain links TRBV24-1 with TRBJ2-7; weak D call: TRBD1 (6 bases). The V gene's germline CDR1 is KGHDR and CDR2 SFDVKD. The CDR3 is made up of 15 amino acids. V gave up 5 bases and J gave up 1 base, with 14 bases separating them. CDR3 protein: CATSAGGDISYEQYF. The CDR3 region has the DNA TGTGCCACCAGTGCAGGTGGGGACATATCCTACGAGCAGTACTTC.

In DNA, the CDR3 is TGTGCCAGCAGTGAAAACGGGAGCGGTCCAGATACGCAGTATTTT. As protein: CASSENGSGPDTQYF. The chain is built from TRBV2 and TRBJ2-3, with a tentative D call TRBD2 (6 bases). This CDR3 spans 15 amino acids. V was trimmed by 2 bases and J by 4 bases, leaving 13 bases between them. Germline values: CDR1 SNHLY, CDR2 FYNNEI. Drawing the rest from reference TRBV2 and TRBJ2-3, the complete variable domain is EPEVTQTPSHQVTQMGQEVILRCVPISNHLYFYWYRQILGQKVEFLVSFYNNEISEKSEIFDDQFSVERPDGSNFTLKIRSTKLEDSAMYFCASSENGSGPDTQYFGPGTRLTVL.

A few counts support this clone. The V gene is TRBV2, the J gene TRBJ1-6, with TRBD1 matching 10 bases. The CDR3 totals 15 residues. Germline CDR1 SNHLY, CDR2 FYNNEI. V shed 8 bases and J 7 bases; nucleotides not matched to a gene: 8. The CDR3 sequence: CASELTGQGNSPLHF. Here the CDR3 DNA reads TGTGCCAGCGAATTAACGGGACAGGGGAATTCACCCCTCCACTTT.

The chain uses TRBV18 and TRBJ2-5, with D possibly TRBD2 on 6 matching bases. From germline, CDR1 is KGHSH and CDR2 LQKENI. Between the trimmed V and J ends, which lost 0 bases and 5 bases, there was a span of 10 bases. This CDR3 spans 14 amino acids. CDR3 nucleotide sequence: TGTGCCAGCTCACCACCGGGGGGAAGGGAGACCCAGTACTTC. Its translation is CASSPPGGRETQYF.

This clone was recorded once. The chain has TRBV9 and TRBJ2-2; D perhaps matches TRBD2 (5 bases). The CDR3 runs to 16 residues. V lost 0 bases, J lost 6 bases, and 15 bases lay in between. Germline loops: CDR1 SGDLS, CDR2 YYNGEE. The CDR3 region has the DNA TGTGCCAGCAGCGTAGTGTCGGGAAGGGTGGCCGGGGAGCTGTTTTTT. Amino acids: CASSVVSGRVAGELFF.

The chain employs TRBV12-3 or TRBV12-4 and TRBJ1-1; D is perhaps TRBD1 (6 bases). V lost 8 bases and J lost 2, with 12 bases in between. The CDR3 totals 13 residues. The CDR3 nucleotides are TGTGCCAGCGCCGGACAGCTCAACACTGAAGCTTTCTTT. Encoded protein: CASAGQLNTEAFF.

The chain carries TRBV11-2 and TRBJ1-1; 9 nucleotides agree with TRBD1. This CDR3 has 16 residues. Germline values: CDR1 SGHAT, CDR2 FQNNGV. Trimming took 7 bases from V and 3 from J; bases not matched to a gene: 12. CDR3 DNA sequence: TGTGCCAGCAAAAAGGGACAGGGTTTATATGACACTGAAGCTTTCTTT. Protein sequence: CASKKGQGLYDTEAFF.

The chain couples TRBV19 to TRBJ1-3; D ambiguous. CDR3 size: 15 residues. Trimming stripped 6 bases from V and 4 bases from J, with 16 bases between. Germline assignment: CDR1 LNHDA and CDR2 SQIVND (reference sequence). The CDR3, as DNA: TGTGCCAGTAGACTCGGCCAGTTTTTGGGAAACACCATATATTTT. Translating gives CASRLGQFLGNTIYF.

V gene TRBV4-1 combines with J gene TRBJ2-7; 9 nucleotides line up with TRBD1. The CDR3 extends over 17 amino acids. Losses at the gene ends were 3 bases for V and 3 bases for J; bases not matched to a gene: 12. Germline loops: CDR1 MGHRA, CDR2 YSYEKL. The DNA of the CDR3 is TGCGCCAGCAGCCAGGAAGTATGGGCGGGACAGGGCTACGAGCAGTACTTC. Protein: CASSQEVWAGQGYEQYF.

The chain uses TRBV5-1 and TRBJ1-6; possibly TRBD1 for D (6 bases). The CDR3 has 17 residues. The germline V gene encodes CDR1 SGHRS and CDR2 YFSETQ. Trimming shortened V by 2 bases and J by 0 bases, and 12 bases separated the two germline ends. This CDR3 reads CASSFGGLSSYNSPLHF. The CDR3 region has the DNA TGCGCCAGCAGCTTTGGGGGGCTGAGCTCCTATAATTCACCCCTCCACTTT.

The chain links TRBV19 to TRBJ1-3; D remains ambiguous. The CDR3 has 15 amino acids. Trimming pared 2 bases from V and 2 bases from J, leaving 10 bases between. Looked up from germline, CDR1 is LNHDA and CDR2 is SQIVND (reference sequence). CDR3 DNA sequence: TGTGCCAGTAGTATAATCTCCCAGACTGGAAACACCATATATTTT. This translates into CASSIISQTGNTIYF. Variable domain in full (rest from reference TRBV19 and TRBJ1-3): DGGITQSPKYLFRKEGQNVTLSCEQNLNHDAMYWYRQDPGQGLRLIYYSQIVNDFQKGDIAEGYSVSREKKESFPLTVTSAQKNPTAFYLCASSIISQTGNTIYFGEGSWLTVV.

This clone was observed a single time. The chain links TRBV28 to TRBJ2-1; D assignment may be TRBD1 or TRBD2 (5 bases each). From germline, CDR1 is MDHEN and CDR2 SYDVKM. V dropped 3 bases and J dropped 13 bases, with 13 bases sitting between them. The length of the CDR3 is 12 residues. The DNA for the CDR3 is TGTGCCAGCAGTTTTAGGTGGGACGACCAGTTCTTC. Translating it yields CASSFRWDDQFF.

V and J are TRBV19 and TRBJ2-7; maybe TRBD1 (5 bases). The CDR3 is 15 amino acids. V lost 5 bases and J lost 3, with 17 bases in between. Germline CDR1 LNHDA, CDR2 SQIVND (reference sequence). This chain's CDR3 is CASSPSGKFLYEQYF. The CDR3 coding sequence is TGTGCCAGTAGTCCCTCAGGGAAGTTCCTCTACGAGCAGTACTTC.